Sequencing of this T cell receptor beta chain was carried out in a study of cytomegalovirus exposure and HLA in healthy donors. This CDR3 region has 15 residues. Looked up from germline, CDR1 is SGHTA and CDR2 is FQGNSA. Losses at the gene ends were 6 bases for V and 4 bases for J; bases not matched to a gene: 12. PCR used 60 Vbeta primers and 13 Jbeta primers. Generated by immunoSEQ multiplex PCR, the TCRdb table keeps only in-frame clones and is missing some. The table has 85,000 to 100,000 clones, approximately 80% seen once; the top ten hold over 3.5%. This TCR derives from a woman between 40 and 50 years old in good health and CMV-seropositive. Input material: PBMCs. This chain uses TRBV7-2 with TRBJ2-7; TRBD1 aligns across 7 bases. CDR3 sequence reads: CASRQTTGDGYEQYF. In DNA, the CDR3 is TGTGCCAGCAGGCAAACCACAGGGGACGGGTACGAGCAGTACTTC.